Below, 27 T cell receptor beta chains from the same sample are listed, as sequenced in a study of T-cell reconstitution after alpha-beta-depleted transplantation in children. Preparation of the TCRbeta library was carried out with unique molecular identifiers. TCRdb re-called the PCR reads through MiXCR, storing one row per CDR3 protein. This table holds under 150,000 distinct CDR3 sequences, about a tenth found once. Sequences were derived from PBMCs, mostly from graft donor cells, sampled 180 days after TCRalphabeta/CD19-depleted stem cell transplant. The receptors were sampled from a girl less than two years old who had a stem cell transplant for combined immunodeficiency, so the T cells may come from the graft donor.

The CDR3 is CSALGLAGVHYEQYF. CDR3 DNA sequence: TGCAGTGCCCTAGGACTAGCGGGGGTGCACTACGAGCAGTACTTC. This chain joins TRBV20-1 and TRBJ2-7; 13 nucleotides match TRBD2. V lost 6 bases and J lost 3; bases outside the gene matches: 8. This CDR3 is 15 amino acids long. Germline V gene sequence: CDR1 DFQATT, CDR2 SNEGSKA (reference sequence).

This chain links TRBV24-1 with TRBJ2-1, with 9 bases lining up with TRBD2. The CDR3 length is 13 residues. Looked up from germline, CDR1 is KGHDR and CDR2 is SFDVKD. V gave up 10 bases and J gave up 4 bases; unmatched junction bases: 4. The CDR3 DNA reads as TGTGCCACTTCTCTAGCGGGATACAATGAGCAGTTCTTC. Its protein product is CATSLAGYNEQFF.

This clonotype has only a few counts. The chain couples TRBV5-1 to TRBJ2-1, with 11 bases fitting TRBD2. V shed 6 bases, J shed 3 bases, and the junction held 2 bases outside the gene matches. This CDR3 is 14 amino acids long. The V gene's germline CDR1 is SGHRS and CDR2 YFSETQ. CDR3 residues: CASKTSGVYNEQFF. CDR3 DNA: TGCGCCAGCAAGACTAGCGGGGTCTACAATGAGCAGTTCTTC.

The chain links TRBV20-1 to TRBJ2-3, with 9 bases identical to TRBD1. Germline trimming cut 6 bases from V and 2 bases from J; bases unmatched to any gene: 12. The CDR3 has 16 amino acids. Germline CDR1 and CDR2: DFQATT and SNEGSKA (reference sequence). CDR3 protein: CSAPVQGQGFTDTQYF. The CDR3 DNA reads TGCAGTGCCCCGGTTCAGGGACAGGGTTTCACAGATACGCAGTATTTT.

The chain joins TRBV20-1 to TRBJ1-2; TRBD1 is a possible D gene (5 bases). Trimming pared 6 bases from V and 7 bases from J, leaving 15 bases between. From germline, CDR1 is DFQATT and CDR2 SNEGSKA (reference sequence). The CDR3 runs 12 residues. The CDR3 DNA reads as TGCAGTGCCCCGTACGGGGGTTTTGGCTACACCTTC. As protein: CSAPYGGFGYTF.

V is TRBV4-3 and J is TRBJ2-2; a possible D gene is TRBD2 (5 bases). The CDR3 is made up of 14 amino acids. V was trimmed by 0 bases and J by 5 bases, leaving 7 bases between them. From germline, CDR1 is LGHNA and CDR2 YSLEER. DNA of the CDR3: TGCGCCAGCAGCCAAGACGGGGAAACCGGGGAGCTGTTTTTT. This translates into CASSQDGETGELFF.

The rearrangement uses TRBV5-5 and TRBJ1-1; D unresolved. The CDR3 spans 14 residues. The ends were cut back, 1 base at V and 1 base at J, with 8 bases in the middle. Germline-derived CDR1 and CDR2 are SGHKS and YYEKEE (reference sequence). The CDR3 is CASSLSPGNTEAFF. The CDR3 DNA reads as TGTGCCAGCAGCTTGTCACCGGGGAACACTGAAGCTTTCTTT.

This clonotype was counted between two and nine times. V and J are TRBV2 and TRBJ2-7; 7 bases are a match to TRBD1. Unmatched junction bases numbered 6, after V lost 8 bases and J lost 2 bases. Germline V gene lookup returns CDR1 SNHLY and CDR2 FYNNEI. This CDR3 is built from 13 residues. CDR3: CASLTGATYEQYF. The CDR3 DNA is TGTGCCAGCCTCACAGGGGCTACCTACGAGCAGTACTTC.

The chain couples TRBV12-3 or TRBV12-4 to TRBJ2-7; possibly TRBD1 or TRBD2 for D (5 bases each). Trimming took 10 bases from V and 1 from J, leaving 14 bases between them. CDR3 length equals 13 residues. The CDR3 coding sequence is TGTGCCAACCGGGACCCGGAGTCCTACGAGCAGTACTTC. Its protein product is CANRDPESYEQYF.

The chain joins TRBV5-1 to TRBJ2-3; 7 nucleotides line up with TRBD1. There are 17 residues in the CDR3. Germline CDR1 SGHRS, CDR2 YFSETQ. V dropped 0 bases and J dropped 0; count of bases not matched to a gene: 7. This CDR3 reads CASSLVRTGASTDTQYF. The CDR3 nucleotides read TGCGCCAGCAGCTTGGTTCGGACAGGCGCTAGCACAGATACGCAGTATTTT.

This clonotype was picked up a small number of times. The chain has TRBV9 and TRBJ2-7; 11 positions agree with TRBD2. The CDR3 extends over 16 amino acids. With V trimmed by 0 bases and J by 4 bases, 6 bases remained unmatched. From germline, CDR1 is SGDLS and CDR2 YYNGEE. The CDR3 here is CASSVAPTSGGYEQYF. In nucleotides, the CDR3 is TGTGCCAGCAGCGTAGCCCCAACTAGCGGGGGATACGAGCAGTACTTC.

This clonotype has just a few counts. V usage is TRBV28 and J usage is TRBJ2-1; maybe TRBD2 (7 bases). The CDR3 runs 16 residues. Trimming cost V 0 bases and J 5 bases, with 14 bases left between them. Germline values: CDR1 MDHEN, CDR2 SYDVKM. CDR3 coding DNA: TGTGCCAGCAGTTTATGGGGGGGGGCGCGTAACAATGAGCAGTTCTTC. Translating it yields CASSLWGGARNNEQFF.

J is TRBJ2-7 and V is TRBV5-1; D may be TRBD2 (6 bases). Trimming stripped 0 bases from V and 1 base from J, with 8 bases between. Germline loops: CDR1 SGHRS, CDR2 YFSETQ. The CDR3 totals 14 residues. CDR3 region: CASSLGGTSYEQYF. The CDR3 DNA is TGCGCCAGCAGCTTGGGCGGGACTTCCTACGAGCAGTACTTC.

The gene calls are TRBV5-1 and TRBJ2-2; D is uncertain. This CDR3 region has 15 residues. The V and J ends lost 0 bases and 4 bases respectively, with 10 bases between them. Looked up from germline, CDR1 is SGHRS and CDR2 is YFSETQ. The CDR3 DNA reads as TGCGCCAGCAGCTTGGAAGGGTTTCCCACCGGGGAGCTGTTTTTT. Translated, it gives CASSLEGFPTGELFF.

The genes are TRBV5-1 and TRBJ2-1, with D perhaps TRBD2 (6 bases). V lost 0 bases and J lost 3, with 16 bases in between. The CDR3 spans 17 residues. Looked up from germline, CDR1 is SGHRS and CDR2 is YFSETQ. CDR3 sequence (DNA): TGCGCCAGCAGCTTGGCCCCGGGACTTAGGGTCTACAATGAGCAGTTCTTC. Amino acid sequence: CASSLAPGLRVYNEQFF.

This clonotype was observed a few times. V and J are TRBV20-1 and TRBJ2-1, with 14 positions matching TRBD2. Trimming at V came to 2 bases and at J to 6 bases, leaving 9 bases not matched to a gene. The germline CDR1 and CDR2 sequences are DFQATT and SNEGSKA (reference sequence). CDR3 length: 17 residues. CDR3 protein: CSARSGLAGERGNEQFF. CDR3 bases: TGCAGTGCTAGATCGGGACTAGCGGGAGAGCGGGGCAATGAGCAGTTCTTC.

A few counts support this clonotype. The CDR3 protein is CASSLGQPTYEQYF. The CDR3, as DNA: TGTGCCAGCAGTTTGGGACAGCCAACCTACGAGCAGTACTTC. The chain is built from TRBV12-3 or TRBV12-4 and TRBJ2-7; 7 bases match TRBD1. This CDR3 spans 14 amino acids. Trimming took 3 bases from V and 2 from J; bases not matched to a gene: 4.

This chain uses TRBV5-5 with TRBJ1-6; D not resolved. V gave up 4 bases and J gave up 8 bases, with 7 bases separating them. Germline V gene sequence: CDR1 SGHKS, CDR2 YYEKEE (reference sequence). This CDR3 region has 12 residues. The CDR3 protein is CASSPRDSPLHF. The CDR3 DNA follows: TGTGCCAGCAGCCCACGAGATTCACCCCTCCACTTT.

Notes on this clonotype: This could be a read error, since a much larger clone is one nucleotide away. V gene TRBV20-1 combines with J gene TRBJ2-7; a weak D match, TRBD1 (5 bases). Germline V gene lookup returns CDR1 DFQATT and CDR2 SNEGSKA (reference sequence). This CDR3 is 12 amino acids long. The CDR3 nucleotides read TGCACTGCCTGGGGCACAGCCTACGAGCAGTACTTC. Translated, it gives CTAWGTAYEQYF.

This chain connects TRBV15 to TRBJ1-2, with D maybe TRBD1 (5 bases). The germline CDR1 and CDR2 sequences are LNHNV and YYDKDF (reference sequence). Trimming left V 1 base short and J 2 bases short, with 11 bases between. The CDR3 length is 15 residues. CDR3 coding DNA: TGTGCCACCAGCAGAGGTCGGGACGACAACTATGGCTACACCTTC. Protein product: CATSRGRDDNYGYTF.

This clonotype was detected a few times. The gene calls are TRBV7-8 and TRBJ2-1; 7 nucleotides agree with TRBD1. The CDR3 consists of 17 residues. Germline-derived CDR1 and CDR2 are SGHVS and FQNEAQ. V shed 5 bases and J 5 bases; nucleotides not matched to a gene: 15. The CDR3 protein is CASSHRRIPGQHNEQFF. CDR3 DNA sequence: TGTGCCAGCAGCCACAGGCGCATACCGGGACAGCACAATGAGCAGTTCTTC. Full variable domain (rest looked up from reference TRBV7-8 and TRBJ2-1): GAGVSQSPRYKVAKRGQDVALRCDPISGHVSLFWYQQALGQGPEFLTYFQNEAQLDKSGLPSDRFFAERPEGSVSTLKIQRTQQEDSAVYLCASSHRRIPGQHNEQFFGPGTRLTVL.

This rearrangement joins TRBV7-8 to TRBJ2-6; TRBD2 matches at 7 bases. The CDR3 contains 16 residues. CDR1 and CDR2 (germline): SGHVS, FQNEAQ. V trimming: 0 bases; J trimming: 3 bases; junction bases outside the gene matches: 2. The CDR3 bases are TGTGCCAGCAGCTTAGCCGGGGGGAATGGGGCCAACGTCCTGACTTTC. Translation: CASSLAGGNGANVLTF.

The V gene is TRBV4-3, the J gene TRBJ2-2; D uncertain. Trimming took off 0 bases at V and 10 bases at J, with 12 bases between the two ends. The CDR3 loop spans 14 amino acids. In germline, CDR1 is LGHNA, CDR2 YSLEER. CDR3 loop: CASSQDPMAAELFF. CDR3 nucleotide sequence: TGCGCCAGCAGCCAAGACCCCATGGCCGCGGAGCTGTTTTTT.

The chain joins TRBV20-1 to TRBJ1-5; no clear D gene. The CDR3 totals 13 residues. V shed 3 bases and J shed 3 bases, with 9 bases lying between them. CDR1 and CDR2 from the germline V gene are DFQATT and SNEGSKA (reference sequence). CDR3 coding DNA: TGCAGTGCTAGGGAAGCAAACAATCAGCCCCAGCATTTT. This encodes CSAREANNQPQHF.

The table lists this clonotype with a few counts. The chain has TRBV29-1 and TRBJ2-6; D might be TRBD1 or TRBD2, each matching 6 bases. This CDR3 spans 18 amino acids. Trimming took 6 bases from V and 4 from J, leaving 25 bases between them. Germline lookup yields CDR1 SQVTM and CDR2 ANQGSEA. CDR3 sequence reads: CSVAGAQGPGGGANVLTF. CDR3 sequence (DNA): TGCAGCGTCGCCGGCGCACAGGGTCCCGGAGGGGGGGCCAACGTCCTGACTTTC.

V gene TRBV10-3 combines with J gene TRBJ2-3; D call uncertain. Germline V gives CDR1 ENHRY, CDR2 SYGVKD. V was shortened by 4 bases and J by 1 base, with 3 bases between the two germline ends. This CDR3 has 12 amino acids. The CDR3 DNA follows: TGTGCCATCAGTGCCGGCACAGATACGCAGTATTTT. This sequence encodes CAISAGTDTQYF.

The genes are TRBV28 and TRBJ2-3; tentatively, D is TRBD1 (6 bases). The CDR3 is 15 amino acids. The V end was cut by 5 bases, the J end by 1 base, with 13 bases between. Germline CDR1 reads MDHEN; CDR2 reads SYDVKM. The CDR3 reads CASSPRQAGTDTQYF. In DNA form, the CDR3 reads TGTGCCAGCAGTCCCAGACAGGCTGGCACAGATACGCAGTATTTT.